This T cell receptor beta chain was documented in a study of T cell responses to AZD1222 COVID-19 vaccine. Study-wide results and limits: Baseline testing showed seropositivity in only six AZD1222 recipients.

For this clone: No antigen is known for it.

Some clones are missing from TCRdb's copy, which holds only in-frame ones; the method was immunoSEQ multiplex PCR. The table shows fewer than 120,000 clones, with 87% occurring only once. The sequencing here drew on peripheral blood, taken on day 0 of AZD1222 vaccination. This TCR was sampled from an adult in good health.

CDR3 sequence (DNA): TGTGCCAGTAGTATTGACGGCACTGAAGCTTTCTTT. Its protein is CASSIDGTEAFF. The genes are TRBV19 and TRBJ1-1; D is unresolved. Germline lookup yields CDR1 LNHDA and CDR2 SQIVND (reference sequence). This CDR3 is built from 12 residues. V lost 3 bases and J 4 bases, leaving 6 bases between the germline ends.